The T cell receptor beta chain described here comes from a study of blood T cell repertoires in COVID-19. Study context: Samples of COVID-19 (acute and convalescent) were obtained from the United States, Italy and Spain. In each case, the material was cDNA or gDNA derived from T cells, B-cell-depleted T cells, or PBMCs.

Under the authors' procedure: The authors estimated nucleated cell counts from reference gene primer amplification. Sequenced by immunoSEQ multiplex PCR; TCRdb stores in-frame clones only, minus some. That table supplies the V and J calls and clone size; D and trimming were determined from the DNA. Here the sample spans fewer than 200,000 clones, 87% being singletons. The sample taken for sequencing was peripheral blood. The sequence came from a woman aged 60-70 years who had recovered from COVID-19.

The CDR3 spells CAGGQGYEKLFF. The DNA for the CDR3 is TGTGCCGGAGGACAGGGTTATGAAAAACTGTTTTTT. The chain joins TRBV2 to TRBJ1-4, with 8 bases that match TRBD1. The CDR3 contains 12 residues. The germline CDR1 and CDR2 sequences are SNHLY and FYNNEI. Trimming cost V 11 bases and J 6 bases; bases outside gene matches: 5.